This is a list of T cell receptor beta chains from one sample in a study of shared clonotypes between healthy human individuals. Using immunoSEQ multiplex PCR, the repertoire was profiled, and TCRdb retains in-frame clones only, with some absent. The repertoire holds fewer than 400,000 clones, approximately 74% seen once, with about 9.3% in the top ten. Source material: memory CD4+ T cells sorted from blood. These receptors were collected from a man younger than 45 in good health. CDR3s include the opening cysteine and the closing phenylalanine or tryptophan. D genes are given only for firm matches.

j_call: TRBJ2-7
v_call: TRBV7-2
d_call: -
cdr3_aa: CASSLVGSYSYEQYF
cdr3_nt: TGTGCCAGCAGCTTAGTGGGCAGTTACTCCTACGAGCAGTACTTC

j_call: TRBJ2-1
v_call: TRBV10-1
d_call: TRBD2
cdr3_aa: CASSDFGTSVRNEQFF
cdr3_nt: TGCGCCAGCAGTGATTTCGGGACTAGCGTTCGAAATGAGCAGTTCTTC

j_call: TRBJ1-2
v_call: TRBV18
d_call: TRBD1
cdr3_aa: CASSPPDGGGRYGYTF
cdr3_nt: TGTGCCAGCTCACCACCGGATGGAGGGGGCCGGTACGGCTACACCTTC

j_call: TRBJ1-2
v_call: TRBV15
d_call: -
cdr3_aa: CATSRDKTGVGYTF
cdr3_nt: TGTGCCACCAGCAGAGATAAGACAGGTGTTGGCTACACCTTC

j_call: TRBJ2-7
v_call: TRBV19
d_call: TRBD2
cdr3_aa: CASSTRDYSYEQYF
cdr3_nt: TGTGCCAGTAGTACTAGGGACTACTCCTACGAGCAGTACTTC

j_call: TRBJ1-2
v_call: TRBV28
d_call: -
cdr3_aa: CASFPAYGYTF
cdr3_nt: TGTGCCAGCTTCCCCGCCTATGGCTACACCTTC

j_call: TRBJ2-1
v_call: TRBV6-6
d_call: TRBD2
cdr3_aa: CASSYLAAGEQFF
cdr3_nt: TGTGCCAGCAGTTACCTAGCGGCCGGCGAGCAGTTCTTC

j_call: TRBJ1-1
v_call: TRBV5-4
d_call: -
cdr3_aa: CASSLASMNTEAFF
cdr3_nt: TGTGCCAGCAGCTTGGCCAGTATGAACACTGAAGCTTTCTTT

j_call: TRBJ2-3
v_call: TRBV7-2
d_call: -
cdr3_aa: CASRYFQRALTDTQYF
cdr3_nt: TGTGCCAGCAGATATTTCCAGCGGGCCCTCACAGATACGCAGTATTTT

j_call: TRBJ2-6
v_call: TRBV27
d_call: -
cdr3_aa: CASSRDIGANVLTF
cdr3_nt: TGTGCCAGTTCCCGGGACATTGGGGCCAACGTCCTGACTTTC